Listed below are T cell receptor beta chains from one sample, sequenced in a study of CD8+CD57+ T cells in acquired aplastic anemia. TCRdb itself ran the reads through MiXCR, one entry per CDR3 protein. The repertoire holds some 150,000 distinct CDR3 sequences, with 71% as singletons. Sequenced sample: sorted CD4+, CD8+, or CD8+CD57+ T cells (not recorded which) from PBMCs. These receptors all stem from a human donor with aplastic anemia. Each CDR3 is given with its conserved first and last residue. D genes are given only for firm matches. Rows give clone size only sometimes, using once, few, many, or a class for an expanded clone.

TRBD1	TRBV24-1	few	TRBJ2-2	CATKGTGGTGELFF	TGTGCCACCAAGGGGACAGGGGGCACCGGGGAGCTGTTTTTT
NA	TRBV7-9	NA	TRBJ2-5	CASSSPGFGGETQYF	TGTGCCAGCAGTTCTCCAGGGTTCGGTGGAGAGACCCAGTACTTC
TRBD1	TRBV7-2	NA	TRBJ2-1	CASSLTGIREQFF	TGTGCCAGCAGCTTGACAGGGATCAGGGAGCAGTTCTTC
NA	TRBV15	once	TRBJ2-5	CATSIRERSGAETQYF	TGTGCCACCAGCATTCGGGAAAGATCTGGGGCGGAGACCCAGTACTTC
TRBD2	TRBV24-1	NA	TRBJ2-5	CATSETGLAGRETQYF	TGTGCCACCAGTGAGACGGGACTAGCGGGCCGAGAGACCCAGTACTTC
TRBD1	TRBV19	NA	TRBJ2-1	CASSIGGQEELF	TGTGCCAGTAGTATAGGGGGACAGGAAGAGCTCTTC
NA	TRBV5-1	few	TRBJ2-7	CASSLAGPLRAQEYEQYF	TGCGCCAGCAGCTTGGCAGGGCCCCTCCGAGCGCAGGAATACGAGCAGTACTTC
NA	TRBV25-1	NA	TRBJ2-7	CASSETLIRTGPRSYEQSF	TGTGCCAGCAGTGAAACATTAATACGAACAGGGCCCCGCTCCTACGAGCAGTCCTTC
NA	TRBV11-2	NA	TRBJ1-6	CASGPQGSNNSPLHF	TGTGCCAGCGGGCCTCAGGGATCGAATAATTCACCCCTCCACTTT
TRBD2	TRBV9	NA	TRBJ2-1	CASSVDMSSGYNEQFF	TGTGCCAGCAGCGTAGATATGTCTAGCGGATACAATGAGCAGTTCTTC
NA	TRBV19	NA	TRBJ2-7	CASRVVGAGTYEQYF	TGTGCCAGTAGGGTGGTGGGGGCGGGGACCTACGAGCAGTACTTC
NA	TRBV7-7	few	TRBJ2-7	CASSRFQGYEQYF	TGTGCTAGCAGCCGATTCCAGGGCTACGAGCAGTACTTC
NA	TRBV10-3	NA	TRBJ1-1	CAISDQGGFAEAFF	TGTGCCATCAGTGACCAGGGTGGTTTCGCTGAAGCTTTCTTT
NA	TRBV10-3	NA	TRBJ1-1	CAISEQGNTEAFF	TGTGCCATCAGTGAGCAGGGGAACACTGAAGCTTTCTTT
NA	TRBV6-4	NA	TRBJ2-5	CASSPTADQETQYF	TGTGCCAGCAGTCCGACAGCGGATCAAGAGACCCAGTACTTC
NA	TRBV4-1	NA	TRBJ1-1	CASKGNTEAFF	TGCGCCAGCAAGGGGAACACTGAAGCTTTCTTT
NA	TRBV7-2	few	TRBJ1-2	CASSQFSGTNTF	TGTGCCAGCAGCCAATTCTCGGGGACTAACACCTTC
TRBD1	TRBV29-1	few	TRBJ2-5	CSVRQGAGAETQYF	TGCAGCGTAAGACAGGGGGCTGGAGCGGAGACCCAGTACTTC
NA	TRBV6-6	NA	TRBJ2-1	CASSDSDTSNEQFF	TGTGCCAGCAGTGACTCGGACACTTCCAATGAGCAGTTCTTC
NA	TRBV10-3	few	TRBJ1-1	CAISGGGTEAFF	TGTGCCATCAGTGGAGGGGGCACTGAAGCTTTCTTT
NA	TRBV7-3	NA	TRBJ1-1	CASSPGYRNTEAFF	TGTGCCAGCAGCCCAGGGTACCGAAACACTGAAGCTTTCTTT
TRBD2	TRBV7-9	NA	TRBJ2-3	CASSLVTSGSTDTQYF	TGTGCCAGCAGCTTAGTGACTAGCGGGAGCACAGATACGCAGTATTTT
NA	TRBV28	NA	TRBJ1-5	CASSLEDGQPQHF	TGTGCCAGCAGTTTAGAGGATGGTCAGCCCCAGCATTTT
TRBD1	TRBV2	NA	TRBJ2-1	CASGWDSNNEQFF	TGTGCCAGCGGCTGGGACAGCAACAATGAGCAGTTCTTC
NA	TRBV7-6	many	TRBJ1-1	CASSLLGGQEAFF	TGTGCCAGCAGCTTATTAGGTGGTCAGGAAGCTTTCTTT
TRBD2	TRBV6-1	few	TRBJ2-4	CAIGEGWDIQYF	TGTGCCATCGGGGAGGGATGGGACATTCAGTACTTC
TRBD2	TRBV6-5	NA	TRBJ2-2	CASRSTSGGGDEQFF	TGTGCCAGCAGATCGACTAGCGGGGGTGGGGATGAGCAGTTTTTT
NA	TRBV20-1	NA	TRBJ2-3	CSAFRGGGDTQYF	TGCAGTGCTTTCCGGGGAGGCGGCGATACGCAGTATTTT
NA	TRBV7-8	NA	TRBJ2-7	CASSPRDGYEQYF	TGTGCCAGCAGCCCCCGGGACGGCTACGAGCAGTACTTC
NA	TRBV19	NA	TRBJ2-5	CASRERSGTQYF	TGTGCCAGTAGGGAACGGTCTGGGACCCAGTACTTC
TRBD2	TRBV7-2	few	TRBJ2-1	CASSLGLAMYEQFF	TGTGCCAGCAGCTTGGGACTAGCTATGTATGAGCAGTTCTTC
NA	TRBV7-9	NA	TRBJ2-7	CASSSSAGYEQYF	TGTGCCAGCAGCTCTTCCGCCGGCTACGAGCAGTACTTC
NA	TRBV2	few	TRBJ2-7	CASNPLAAPGQYF	TGTGCCAGCAATCCGTTGGCAGCTCCGGGGCAGTACTTC
NA	TRBV7-2	NA	TRBJ2-7	CASSFARGGTYEQYF	TGTGCCAGCAGCTTCGCTCGAGGGGGTACCTACGAGCAGTACTTC
TRBD2	TRBV19	NA	TRBJ2-1	CASSTSILAGGLYNEQFF	TGTGCCAGTAGTACCTCAATACTGGCGGGAGGCCTATACAATGAGCAGTTCTTC
NA	TRBV7-3	NA	TRBJ1-1	CASSLGNIVNTEAFF	TGTGCCAGCAGCTTAGGAAACATCGTGAACACTGAAGCTTTCTTT
TRBD1	TRBV15	NA	TRBJ1-1	CATSGQGKAEAFF	TGTGCCACCAGCGGACAGGGGAAAGCTGAAGCTTTCTTT
NA	TRBV7-8	NA	TRBJ1-4	CASSLNRGEKLFF	TGTGCCAGCAGCTTAAATCGGGGGGAAAAACTGTTTTTT
NA	TRBV20-1	NA	TRBJ1-5	CSARWGELPPQHF	TGCAGTGCCCGGTGGGGGGAACTTCCGCCCCAGCATTTT
NA	TRBV7-2	NA	TRBJ1-4	CASSSRQSTNEKLFF	TGTGCCAGCAGCTCCCGACAGTCAACTAATGAAAAACTGTTTTTT
NA	TRBV20-1	NA	TRBJ2-7	CSARLPAYEQYF	TGCAGTGCTAGATTGCCCGCCTACGAGCAGTACTTC
TRBD2	TRBV29-1	few	TRBJ2-7	CSVGDAGGYEQYF	TGCAGCGTTGGGGATGCGGGGGGCTACGAGCAGTACTTC
TRBD2	TRBV4-1	many	TRBJ2-7	CASSQEGLADYEQYF	TGCGCCAGCAGCCAAGAGGGACTAGCGGACTACGAGCAGTACTTC
NA	TRBV10-3	once	TRBJ1-6	CAISDEGSYNSPLHF	TGTGCCATCAGTGATGAGGGGTCCTATAATTCACCCCTCCACTTT
NA	TRBV5-4	NA	TRBJ2-5	CASSSAAGQETQYF	TGTGCCAGCAGCTCTGCGGCAGGGCAAGAGACCCAGTACTTC
TRBD2	TRBV9	NA	TRBJ2-5	CASSVGVQTSGGAETQYF	TGTGCCAGCAGCGTAGGAGTGCAAACTAGCGGGGGCGCGGAGACCCAGTACTTC
TRBD1	TRBV20-1	NA	TRBJ1-6	CSARGQGVNSPLHF	TGCAGTGCTCGTGGACAGGGAGTCAATTCACCCCTCCACTTT
TRBD2	TRBV7-9	once	TRBJ2-3	CASSLLLAGADTQYF	TGTGCCAGCAGCTTATTACTAGCGGGCGCAGATACGCAGTATTTT
NA	TRBV9	NA	TRBJ2-1	CASSVGGDEQFF	TGTGCCAGCAGCGTAGGGGGCGATGAGCAGTTCTTC
TRBD1	TRBV2	NA	TRBJ1-6	CASSDRDRGNSPLHF	TGTGCCAGCAGTGACCGGGACAGGGGTAATTCACCCCTCCACTTT
NA	TRBV29-1	once	TRBJ2-2	CSVGRAAGELFF	TGCAGCGTTGGGAGGGCAGCCGGGGAGCTGTTTTTT
TRBD2	TRBV12-3/TRBV12-4	many	TRBJ2-1	CASSFFSGGSNNEQFF	TGTGCCAGCAGTTTTTTCAGCGGGGGGAGTAACAATGAGCAGTTCTTC
NA	TRBV12-3/TRBV12-4	once	TRBJ1-1	CASSLSGQSDEAFF	TGTGCCAGCAGTTTGTCGGGGCAGAGCGACGAAGCTTTCTTT
NA	TRBV4-3	many	TRBJ2-1	CASSQDVGNSYNEQFF	TGCGCCAGCAGCCAAGATGTAGGAAACTCCTACAATGAGCAGTTCTTC
NA	TRBV12-3/TRBV12-4	few	TRBJ2-3	CASREGGSDTQYF	TGTGCCAGCAGGGAGGGAGGATCAGATACGCAGTATTTT
NA	TRBV6-1	NA	TRBJ2-1	CASSDRGNEQFF	TGTGCCAGCAGTGACAGGGGAAATGAGCAGTTCTTC
TRBD2	TRBV24-1	NA	TRBJ2-7	CATSEPTSGSTYEQYF	TGTGCCACCAGTGAACCGACTAGCGGGTCCACCTACGAGCAGTACTTC
TRBD1	TRBV7-2	NA	TRBJ2-5	CASSQIRDRNQETQYF	TGTGCCAGCAGCCAGATCCGGGACAGGAATCAAGAGACCCAGTACTTC
TRBD2	TRBV20-1	few	TRBJ2-5	CSAPAGGGETQYF	TGCAGCGCACCGGCGGGAGGGGGCGAGACCCAGTACTTC